The T cell receptor beta chain under discussion was sequenced for a study of control samples from healthy donors and cancer patients. Clones were read by immunoSEQ multiplex PCR, and TCRdb kept only the in-frame ones, dropping some. Of about 130,000 clones listed, 85% to 95% are singletons. Trimming took 6 bases from V and 6 from J, leaving 9 bases between them. The CDR3 totals 13 residues. CDR1 and CDR2 (germline): KGHSH, LQKENI. The source is a man aged 18 to 29 in good health. Specimen: blood. V and J are TRBV18 and TRBJ1-6, with no clear D. CDR3 DNA: TGTGCCAGCTCGCCCGCCTCTAATTCACCCCTCCACTTT. Its protein product is CASSPASNSPLHF.